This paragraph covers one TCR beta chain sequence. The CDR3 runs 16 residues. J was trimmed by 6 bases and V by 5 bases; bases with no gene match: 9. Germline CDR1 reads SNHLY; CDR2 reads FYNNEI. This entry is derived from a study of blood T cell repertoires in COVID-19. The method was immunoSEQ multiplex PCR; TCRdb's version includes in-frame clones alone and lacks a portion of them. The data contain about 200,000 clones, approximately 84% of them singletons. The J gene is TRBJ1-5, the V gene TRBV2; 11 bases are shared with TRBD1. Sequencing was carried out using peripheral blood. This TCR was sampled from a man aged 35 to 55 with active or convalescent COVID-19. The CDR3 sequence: CASSWDRGSVSQPQHF. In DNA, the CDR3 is TGTGCCAGCAGTTGGGACAGGGGGTCGGTTAGTCAGCCCCAGCATTTT.